Sequencing of this TCR beta chain was carried out in a study of blood T cell repertoires in COVID-19. The overall study: Samples representing acute and convalescent COVID-19 were sourced from the United States, Italy and Spain. Sources were T cells, B-cell-depleted T cells, or PBMCs; the material itself was cDNA or gDNA.

In the study's own analysis: Reference gene primer amplification in the assay estimated nucleated cell counts. The repertoire was sequenced with immunoSEQ multiplex PCR; TCRdb's copy has only in-frame clones and lacks some. V and J calls and clone size come straight from that table; D and trimming were deduced from the DNA. The repertoire has just under 80,000 clones, about nine tenths of them found once; the top ten carry under 55%. This CDR3 region has 14 residues. V lost 4 bases to trimming and J lost 9 bases, with 16 bases between them. Germline V gives CDR1 LGHDT, CDR2 YNNKEL (reference sequence).

Specimen: peripheral blood. The chain links TRBV3-1 (or the pseudogene TRBV3-2) to TRBJ2-1, with D uncertain. The sequence was obtained from a human donor in a cohort sampled during active COVID-19. The CDR3 DNA is TGTGCCAGCAGCCCCATTTCCTACCTTGGTGAGCAGTTCTTC. Its translation is CASSPISYLGEQFF.